The T cell receptor (beta chain) described here comes from a study of cytomegalovirus exposure and HLA in healthy donors (dated by TCRdb to about 2017). About the investigation overall: According to an earlier analysis of 587 of the donors, 150 million to 200 million T cells yielded 117 million unique TCR beta sequences and 276 Gb of sequence data. Donor age, sex, ethnicity and CMV serostatus were compiled together with the repertoire data. The study aimed to test whether cataloging public T cell receptors could reveal signatures of past pathogen exposure. HLA typing covered class I and class II loci at four-digit resolution. The genetic ancestry cluster associated with self-reported Caucasian donors included 81% of the approximately 410 genotyped donors. An early release covering roughly 580 HLA-typed donors comprised around 300 gigabases of sequencing data and around 85 million unique TCR sequences. An earlier analysis of around 640 of the donors used high-throughput TCR beta sequencing to judge whether each TCR beta V gene segment behaved as functional or pseudogenic. Across some 400 genotyped donors of the cohort, an average of about 240,000 unique TCR beta nucleotide sequences per donor were sequenced, and about a sixth of those sequences were non-productive. All discovery cohort repertoires had been generated on a single sequencing platform. In addition to the first cohort of roughly 700 subjects, a separate validation cohort of 100 to 150 different subjects was used. In the later analysis, no new phenotypic data were used to find candidate immune exposures; instead, reliance was placed on TCR beta sequences and their occurrence across donors. The study combined high-throughput TCR immunosequencing, statistical association of individual TCRs with disease status, and machine learning to predict cytomegalovirus infection status. A later analysis re-analyzed previously published TCR beta repertoires from 550 to 700 donors and added high-resolution HLA genotyping to study TCR occurrence patterns. The study profiled the T cell repertoires of more than 500 subjects by immunosequencing and related them to cytomegalovirus serostatus. Roughly five DR-DQ haplotypes were handled as single units for association and clustering because linkage in the cohort was strong. A later genetic analysis took genome-wide SNP genotypes for about 65% of the 666 donors and used that subset as a discovery cohort. The number of donors typed differed by locus, with 629-630 for A, B, C, DRB1 and DQB1, around 560 for DQA1, 600 to 610 for DPA1, and some 440 for DPB1.

The cohort comprised 666 healthy bone marrow donors. At the time of sampling, all cohort members were nominally healthy, though unrecorded immune exposures were likely present. The donor tested CMV seronegative and was one of the 352 seronegative cohort members. Every donor gave a peripheral blood sample, and the peripheral blood mononuclear cells from that sample were used for TCR beta sequencing. The Qiagen DNeasy Blood Extraction Kit was used to extract genomic DNA from the blood cell samples. Study-wide findings and limitations: Specific HLA alleles were associated with 16,951 TCR beta sequences at a false discovery rate of 0.05 in a later analysis. A later analysis found that HLA-associated TCR beta chains were more clonally expanded and had lower generation probabilities than equally common non-associated chains. The presence/absence analyses assumed that sequencing depth was roughly uniform across donors, and that assumption may not be true. In a later genetic analysis, a missense DCLRE1C variant was associated with V-gene and J-gene trimming of TCR beta chains, and the association was replicated in an independent cohort. In vitro tests confirmed that three of the cytomegalovirus-associated TCR beta chains recognize cytomegalovirus antigens. According to a later analysis, parvovirus B19, influenza, CMV and Epstein-Barr virus appeared linked to several top co-occurrence clusters. A total of fewer than 200 TCR beta chains were listed by the study as associated with cytomegalovirus. The authors suggested that the approach could potentially be extended to other disease states and immunological phenotypes. Because counts were too low, 15 to 20 rarely observed V segments, including chromosome 9 orphons, were excluded from the earlier analysis of roughly 580 of the donors. An earlier analysis of around 600 of the donors showed that most TCR beta V segments appeared in productive rearrangements either about 90% or about 30% of the time, which broadly matched IMGT annotations. In a later analysis, TCR association rates were found to vary across HLA loci, with the most associated TCRs seen for DRB1 alleles and the fewest for HLA-C alleles. The cohort was sequenced for TCR beta chains only, and without alpha or paired-chain data the features that could be detected were limited. The sequencing pipeline was judged likely to have produced a cluster of highly shared sequence variants as a technical artifact. Compared with the roughly 670-donor mean, donors in an Asian-associated ancestry cluster had fewer N-insertions in productive TCRs, according to a later genetic analysis. A further reported finding was that TCR beta sequences accurately predicted the HLA-A and HLA-B alleles for most subjects in the first cohort. Because HLA typing was unavailable for some donors at each locus, only the typed subset was used in association tests. Cytomegalovirus status was reported to be diagnosed by the classifier with high specificity and sensitivity in both the original and validation cohorts. CMV serostatus was the only immune exposure information available for the cohort. Linkage disequilibrium might explain the correlated functional status among segregating V segments, but an unknown experimental factor could not be excluded. Assigning TCR associations to individual alleles was difficult when HLA alleles, especially DR and DQ, strongly co-occurred. While some public TCRs were present in many individuals, most TCR sequences turned up only very rarely across donors. According to a later analysis, most CMV-associated TCR beta chains appeared to be HLA-restricted, and the HLA associations seemed to be driven largely by CMV exposure.

Library preparation was by the immunoSEQ multiplex PCR assay. For the multiplex PCR, a mixture combining 60 forward primers for TCR Vbeta segments and 13 reverse primers for TCR Jbeta segments was used. The CDR3 region of rearranged TCR beta genes was amplified from genomic DNA by a multiplex PCR assay. The amplified TCR beta libraries were sequenced on the Illumina HiSeq System as 87-base-pair reads. Turning to the authors' computational methods: A later analysis tallied around 82 million unique TCR beta chains across the 666 repertoires, and approximately 12 million of those chains were shared by two or more donors. Raw reads were error-corrected and collapsed into unique sequences by a nearest-neighbor algorithm in which closely related sequences were merged to remove PCR and sequencing errors. Alignment of CDR3 sequences to IMGT reference sequences was used to assign V, D and J gene segments. For a sequence to be retained, a match of at least six nucleotides to both a V gene segment and a J gene segment was required. A rearrangement was called productive if the CDR3 had no stop codons and remained in frame with V and J, and every other rearrangement was called non-productive. CDR3 was defined by IMGT convention, running from the second conserved V-encoded cysteine to the conserved J-encoded phenylalanine. The earlier analysis of more than 450 of the donors excluded sequences that lacked an unambiguous match to a single V gene segment. An earlier analysis of some 610 of the donors called V segments functional above 56.7% productive rearrangements and segregating when the between-donor standard deviation exceeded 5%. A statistical classification framework was developed to diagnose cytomegalovirus status using the catalog of TCR beta chain sequences. In a later analysis, V and J genes were assigned by comparing TCR nucleotide sequences against IMGT/GENE-DB human TR gene sequences. A later analysis assigned CDR3 sequences and most-parsimonious VDJ recombination scenarios with the TCRdist pipeline. A later analysis defined each TCR beta chain by its CDR3 amino acid sequence plus V-gene family, and excluded reads lacking a unique V-gene family. A later analysis removed 550 to 650 highly shared, low-generation-probability nucleotide sequences to deal with suspected cross-contamination and a sequencing artifact. In a later analysis, a clonal expansion index was calculated for each public chain from normalized within-repertoire ranks of inferred template counts. Generation probabilities in a later analysis came from a VDJ recombination model fitted to out-of-frame rearrangements, and those results were checked against IGoR. Hypergeometric tests were used in a later analysis to score TCR-TCR, TCR-HLA and TCR-CMV co-occurrence, with a repertoire-size bias correction applied to the TCR pairs. A later analysis estimated false discovery rates by permuting HLA or CMV assignments 20 times. In a later analysis, co-occurring TCRs were grouped using DBSCAN, with TCRdist sequence similarity added in when clustering inside HLA-allele-positive subsets. Repertoires with fewer than 30,000 or more than 120,000 public chains were left out of co-occurrence clustering, as were five repertoires with anomalous nucleotide sharing. Not all clones reach the TCRdb copy of this immuneACCESS table, which keeps in-frame sequences only. Checked studies attribute under half of the gap to unresolved V genes and leave the rest unexplained. That table gives V, J and clone size, and the DNA gave D and trimming. The sample table records about 240,000 clones; roughly 73% of these occur just once. The biggest ten clones account for less than 0.6% of the sample.

Comment on this clone: Its antigen specificity is not known. Per-base quality was not reported, and no clone a single base away is much larger than it.

The TCR originated in a boy younger than 18 in good health and CMV-seronegative. What was sequenced was PBMCs.

In nucleotide form, the sequence is TGCGCCAGCAGCTTTACGACTAGCGGGGCAACCTACGAGCAGTACTTC. It translates to CASSFTTSGATYEQYF. The rearrangement joined TRBV5-1 to TRBJ2-5, with 11 central nucleotides matching TRBD2. The DNA end is more similar to TRBJ2-7, so the J call may be wrong. From the cysteine up to the phenylalanine, the CDR3 has a length of 16 residues. Only CDR3 DNA remains: 48 bases, in frame from the first base. Taken from the germline V gene, the CDR1 and CDR2 loops are SGHRS and YFSETQ.